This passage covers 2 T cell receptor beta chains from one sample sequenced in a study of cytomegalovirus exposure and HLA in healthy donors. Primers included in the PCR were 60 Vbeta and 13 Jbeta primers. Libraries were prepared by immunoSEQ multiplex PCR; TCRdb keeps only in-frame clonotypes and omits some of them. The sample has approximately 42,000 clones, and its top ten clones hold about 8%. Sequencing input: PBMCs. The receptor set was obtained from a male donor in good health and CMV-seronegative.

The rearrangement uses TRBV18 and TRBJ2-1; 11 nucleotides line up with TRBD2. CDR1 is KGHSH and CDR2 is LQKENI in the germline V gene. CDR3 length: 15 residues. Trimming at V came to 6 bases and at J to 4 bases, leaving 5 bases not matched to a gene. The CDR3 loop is CASSKLAGEYNEQFF. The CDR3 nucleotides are TGTGCCAGCTCCAAACTAGCGGGAGAGTACAATGAGCAGTTCTTC.

The CDR3 region is CASSNADTDTQYF. CDR3 DNA sequence: TGTGCCAGCAGTAACGCAGACACAGATACGCAGTATTTT. V and J are TRBV28 and TRBJ2-3, with D uncertain. CDR1 and CDR2 from the germline V gene are MDHEN and SYDVKM. CDR3 length: 13 residues. V was trimmed by 5 bases and J by 2 bases, leaving 8 bases between them. Combining the CDR3 with reference TRBV28 and TRBJ2-3 gives the whole variable domain DVKVTQSSRYLVKRTGEKVFLECVQDMDHENMFWYRQDPGLGLRLIYFSYDVKMKEKGDIPEGYSVSREKKERFSLILESASTNQTSMYLCASSNADTDTQYFGPGTRLTVL.